This entry lists 13 T cell receptor beta chains sequenced from one sample in a study of shared clonotypes between healthy human individuals (TCRdb year 2020). The library was built by means of the immunoSEQ multiplex PCR assay. In its TCRdb copy, this immuneACCESS table keeps in-frame sequences only and misses some clones. Where compared with another copy, unresolved V genes explain less than half of these, and the others have no known cause. The sample table holds hundreds of thousands of clones, of which approximately 96% were seen once. The leading ten clones occupy 0.095% to 0.13% of the sample. For the CD8 naive samples, CD45RO-negative cells were positively selected for CCR7, yielding a CD45RA+CCR7+ population from which TemRA cells were excluded. The material sequenced was naive CD8+ T cells sorted from blood. The meaning of the sample's cell subset or site label: CD45RA+CCR7+. These receptors were taken from a woman younger than 45 in good health.

In this sample, this clone turned up a few times. The rearrangement links TRBV27 to TRBJ2-7; perhaps D is TRBD1 or TRBD2 (5 bases each). This CDR3 has 16 residues. Trimming removed 6 bases at V and 6 bases at J, with 24 bases between. CDR1 and CDR2 (germline): MNHEY, SMNVEV (reference sequence). The DNA of the CDR3 is TGTGCCAGCAGCTCCCCGGGACGGGACCCCGGAGGCGAGCAGTACTTC. Amino acid sequence: CASSSPGRDPGGEQYF.

The rearrangement uses TRBV10-2 and TRBJ1-1, with a tentative D call TRBD1 (6 bases). V was trimmed by 2 bases and J by 1 base, leaving 8 bases between them. The germline V gene has CDR1 WSHSY and CDR2 SAAADI. CDR3 size: 14 residues. As DNA, the CDR3 is TGCGCCAGCAGTGAGACAGGGACGAACACTGAAGCTTTCTTT. Protein sequence: CASSETGTNTEAFF.

This clone appeared once. The V gene is TRBV7-8, the J gene TRBJ2-1; no reliable D call. The CDR3 runs 12 residues. Trimming shortened V by 5 bases and J by 7 bases, and 9 bases separated the two germline ends. CDR1 is SGHVS, CDR2 FQNEAQ, per germline. CDR3 sequence reads: CASSVLRNEQFF. In nucleotides, the CDR3 is TGTGCCAGCAGCGTACTGCGAAATGAGCAGTTCTTC.

The chain has TRBV27 and TRBJ2-7; tentatively, D is TRBD2 (6 bases). V shed 5 bases and J shed 2 bases, with 16 bases lying between them. The CDR3 loop spans 15 amino acids. Germline V CDR1 and CDR2: MNHEY, SMNVEV (reference sequence). CDR3 residues: CASSPRRDSTYEQYF. The CDR3 DNA reads TGTGCCAGCAGTCCCCGCCGGGACTCGACCTACGAGCAGTACTTC.

Of note for this clone: The sample holds other DNA sequences that translate to the same CDR3. V gene TRBV7-9 combines with J gene TRBJ2-1; D call uncertain. This CDR3 contains 11 residues. The V end was cut by 2 bases, the J end by 6 bases, with 2 bases between. Germline V CDR1 and CDR2: SEHNR, FQNEAQ (reference sequence). CDR3 sequence (DNA): TGTGCCAGCAGCTTATTCAATGAGCAGTTCTTC. Translated: CASSLFNEQFF.

The chain couples TRBV11-3 to TRBJ2-1; D gene uncertain. Trimming took 1 base from V and 6 from J, leaving 4 bases between them. The CDR3 consists of 12 residues. Germline CDR1 is SGHNT and CDR2 is YENEEA. The CDR3 nucleotides read TGTGCCAGCAGCTTAGTTACCAATGAGCAGTTCTTC. Its protein product is CASSLVTNEQFF.

The chain employs TRBV5-1 and TRBJ2-5; D may be TRBD1 (6 bases). The J call may be incorrect, as the DNA end agrees better with TRBJ2-7. Per germline, CDR1 SGHRS and CDR2 YFSETQ. The CDR3 has 15 residues. The chain's CDR3 is CASSYDNRVSNEQYF. In DNA form, the CDR3 reads TGCGCCAGCAGCTATGATAACAGGGTTTCAAACGAGCAGTACTTC.

The chain combines TRBV27 with TRBJ1-1, with TRBD1 as a possible D gene (6 bases). The CDR3 spans 16 residues. V shed 5 bases and J shed 4 bases, with 20 bases lying between them. The germline gives CDR1 MNHEY, CDR2 SMNVEV (reference sequence). The CDR3 DNA is TGTGCCAGCAGTCCCTCACCGGGACACTGGGGCACTGAAGCTTTCTTT. It codes for CASSPSPGHWGTEAFF.

This chain connects TRBV30 to TRBJ2-1; maybe TRBD2 (6 bases). Trimming stripped 3 bases from V and 8 bases from J, with 14 bases between. The CDR3 runs 13 residues. CDR1 and CDR2 from the germline V gene are GTSNPN and SVGIG (reference sequence). The DNA of the CDR3 is TGTGCCTGGAGGGAGGGCATAACCCATGAGCAGTTCTTC. Its protein product is CAWREGITHEQFF.

This clone was counted a few times. Mismatch with germline at one junction end may stem from a read error. The chain has TRBV29-1 and TRBJ1-1; the match to TRBD1 covers 7 bases. Germline V gives CDR1 SQVTM, CDR2 ANQGSEA. This CDR3 has 13 amino acids. As DNA, the CDR3 is TGCAGCGTGGAAGGACAGGTGACCACTGAAGCTTTCTTT. It is translated as CSVEGQVTTEAFF.

The chain has TRBV9 and TRBJ2-5, with a tentative D call TRBD2 (6 bases). The germline V gene has CDR1 SGDLS and CDR2 YYNGEE. Trimming took 0 bases from V and 4 from J, leaving 10 bases between them. The CDR3 covers 14 residues. CDR3 in amino acids: CASSVDGGVETQYF. Written as DNA, the CDR3 is TGTGCCAGCAGCGTAGACGGGGGAGTAGAGACCCAGTACTTC.

The chain links TRBV4-1 to TRBJ1-1; TRBD1 is a possible D gene (6 bases). CDR1 and CDR2 (germline): MGHRA, YSYEKL. Deletions cut 1 base from V and 0 bases from J, with 9 bases between. The CDR3 contains 15 residues. The chain's CDR3 is CASSQAGTLNTEAFF. The CDR3 DNA reads as TGCGCCAGCAGCCAAGCCGGGACACTGAACACTGAAGCTTTCTTT.

The chain is built from TRBV19 and TRBJ1-5; weak D call: TRBD1 (6 bases). The CDR3 totals 14 residues. The germline gives CDR1 LNHDA, CDR2 SQIVND (reference sequence). Trimming cost V 4 bases and J 7 bases, with 14 bases left between them. The CDR3 DNA is TGTGCCAGTAGTACCTTACAGGGAGTCCAGCCCCAGCATTTT. Protein product: CASSTLQGVQPQHF.